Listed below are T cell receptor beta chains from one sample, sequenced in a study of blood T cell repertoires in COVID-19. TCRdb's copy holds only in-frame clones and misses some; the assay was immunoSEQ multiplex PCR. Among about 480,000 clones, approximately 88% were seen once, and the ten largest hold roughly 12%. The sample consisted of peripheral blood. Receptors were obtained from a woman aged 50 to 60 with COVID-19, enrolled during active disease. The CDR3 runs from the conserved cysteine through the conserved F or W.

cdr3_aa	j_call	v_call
CASSSRDRDGYTF	TRBJ1-2	TRBV7-2
CASSLTGSTDTQYF	TRBJ2-3	TRBV7-3
CASMGCLDRAPGIGGELFF	TRBJ2-2	TRBV21-1
CASTRGGQGYGYTF	TRBJ1-2	TRBV6-5
CASSPRDYDNEQFF	TRBJ2-1	TRBV7-3
CASSQDVGPYGYTF	TRBJ1-2	TRBV3-1/TRBV3-2
CASSQGDRGPEQYF	TRBJ2-7	TRBV4-1
CASSLALAGDYSYEQYF	TRBJ2-7	TRBV5-1
CASSYGGTSVDEQYF	TRBJ2-7	TRBV6-5
CATSDRLAVDTDTQYF	TRBJ2-3	TRBV24-1
CASKPTGSSEAFF	TRBJ1-1	TRBV6-6
CASSYVTGSYEQYF	TRBJ2-7	TRBV6-6
CASSQGQGGYGYTF	TRBJ1-2	TRBV5-8
CASLRDSYEQYF	TRBJ2-7	TRBV2
CASSRSTVNTEAFF	TRBJ1-1	TRBV5-1